The source of this T cell receptor (beta chain) is a study of regulatory T cells in long-lasting Graves disease (dated by TCRdb to 2020 to 2023). About the study as a whole: To count as having persistent Graves' disease, a patient had to have received antithyroid drug treatment for over 5 years with TSH receptor autoantibodies remaining persistently positive. This study used TCR sequencing and RNA sequencing of peripheral blood to compare persistent Graves' disease patients against newly diagnosed Graves' disease patients. TCR sequencing covered some 13 persistent and approximately 20 newly diagnosed Graves' disease patients, 33 samples in total. The study took place in China and was registered as a clinical trial. Persistent Graves' disease patients in the clinical cohort had taken antithyroid drugs for approximately ten years on average.

The table lists this clonotype with a few counts. The antigen this receptor binds is unknown. No clone much larger than this one lies a single base away; base qualities are absent. Broad study findings and their caveats: Sequencing and analysis were restricted to the TCR beta chain. Persistent disease showed preferential use of TRBV28, TRBJ1-2 and TRBJ2-5, whereas newly diagnosed disease favored TRBV20-1 and TRBJ2-1. Persistent Graves' disease patients showed lower TCR Shannon entropy and fewer highly expanded clones than newly diagnosed patients, suggesting clonal expansion. Only peripheral blood was studied, because thyroid tissue, the primary lesion, was inaccessible. The authors acknowledged the small sample size as a limitation that may reduce accuracy. More public clonotypes were shared among persistent patients (roughly 2,700) than among newly diagnosed patients (approximately 930).

Library method: multiplex PCR. The run used an Illumina HiSeq 4000. TCR beta libraries were built with iRepertoire HTBI primers and Arm-PCR amplification of CDR3 regions. PCR products were gel purified before sequencing. Concerning the study's data processing: A total of around 66 TRBV and some 15 TRBJ segments were identified across samples and were used for gene usage analysis of CDR3 amino acid clonotypes. COPE and FqMerger were used to merge filtered high-quality paired reads into contigs. Contigs were aligned with BLAST to IMGT TRBV, TRBD and TRBJ reference genes, and CDR3 was defined per IMGT. Highly expanded clones were defined as clonotypes with a frequency above 0.1%. Repertoire diversity was measured by Shannon entropy, and V-J evenness by the Gini coefficient. A clonotype found in more than one individual was treated as public. TCRdb reran the public reads through fastp at Q25 and MiXCR, keeping productive beta chains. Each record represents a unique CDR3 protein, reported with the most common genes and DNA among its rows. The V and J calls come from TCRdb's annotation, not from the publication. The table for this sample lists about 660,000 distinct CDR3 sequences; around 30% of them were counted only once. The ten largest clones take up 35% to 55% of the sample.

The intended sense of this specimen's time point label: persistent/refractory GD, antithyroid drugs over 5 years with positive TRAb. RNA was extracted from PBMCs in TRIzol for both TCR sequencing and RNA sequencing. The diagnosis of Graves' disease was made according to American Thyroid Association guidelines. Patients were recruited from an endocrinology department in Xi'an, China. From each patient, about 8.9 milliliters of peripheral blood was collected into an EDTA anticoagulant tube. PBMCs were isolated by Ficoll Paque Plus density gradient separation without further T cell sorting. An Agilent 2100 Bioanalyzer and agarose gel were used to assess RNA quality, and a NanoDrop 2000 was used to measure RNA concentration. Between the V and J ends, shortened by 2 bases and 0 bases respectively, the junction contains 8 bases. The CDR3, cysteine through phenylalanine, is 14 amino acids long. The CDR3 DNA has 42 bases and is translated from base 1. The germline V gene (reference sequence) sets CDR1 to DFQATT and CDR2 to SNEGSKA.

This specimen consisted of peripheral blood mononuclear cells (PBMCs), obtained when the disease was refractory, from a patient treated with antithyroid drugs. The TCR was taken from a female donor with Graves disease. Recombination linked TRBV20-1 to TRBJ1-5; confidence is insufficient to name the D gene. This receptor has the CDR3 CSARSGYSNQPQHF. The DNA reads as follows: TGCAGTGCTAGATCCGGGTATAGCAATCAGCCCCAGCATTTT.